This T cell receptor (beta chain) was sequenced during a study of T-cell memory formation after mild COVID-19. Background on the study: Across donors, TCR clusters were largely donor specific.

Trimming left V 3 bases short and J 10 bases short, with 14 bases between. Germline V CDR1 and CDR2: SGHRS, YFSETQ. CDR3 length: 14 amino acids. Study-wide findings and caveats: Memory cells collected pre-infection included some clones that later responded, suggesting cross-reactive memory joined. Clones contracting day 15 to 85 were balanced CD4/CD8; later expanders leaned CD4+.

Barcoded TCR alpha and TCR beta cDNA libraries with UMIs came from 5'RACE using constant-segment primers. TCRdb re-derived calls from the 5' RACE reads in MiXCR, one entry per CDR3 protein. The profile shows 30,000 to 50,000 distinct CDR3 sequences, about 6.1% of them singletons. Ten or more counts support this clonotype. The antigen is undetermined. This chain connects TRBV5-1 to TRBJ1-6; no reliable D call. Sequencing was done on a sample of PBMCs or a T cell subset sorted from them (not recorded which). The receptor comes from an adult who had mild COVID-19 (a few samples of this study predate the infection). Cell type and time point are not known. CDR3 protein: CASSSLVGSSPLHF. The CDR3 bases are TGCGCCAGCAGCTCCCTTGTGGGGTCCTCACCCCTCCACTTT.